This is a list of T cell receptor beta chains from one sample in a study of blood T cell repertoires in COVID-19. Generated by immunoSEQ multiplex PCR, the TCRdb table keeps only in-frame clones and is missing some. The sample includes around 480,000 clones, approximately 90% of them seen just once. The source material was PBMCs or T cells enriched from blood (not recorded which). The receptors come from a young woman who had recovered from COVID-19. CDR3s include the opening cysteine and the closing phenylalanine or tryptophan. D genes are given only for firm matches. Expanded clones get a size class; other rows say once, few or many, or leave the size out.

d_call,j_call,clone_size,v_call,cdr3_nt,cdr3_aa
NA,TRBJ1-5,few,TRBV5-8,TGTGCCAGCAGCCGTGGGGGAGGGAGTGTGCCCCAGCATTTT,CASSRGGGSVPQHF
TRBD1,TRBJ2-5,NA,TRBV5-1,TGCGCCAGCAGCTTAGTAAACAGGGGAGATGGGGAGACCCAGTACTTC,CASSLVNRGDGETQYF
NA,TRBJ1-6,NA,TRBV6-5,TGTGCCAGCAGTCTTACCAACAGGGCCTATTCACCCCTCCACTTT,CASSLTNRAYSPLHF
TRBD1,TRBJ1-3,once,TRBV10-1,TGCGCCAGCAGCGAAACGCCGGGACAGGTCCGGTATTTT,CASSETPGQVRYF
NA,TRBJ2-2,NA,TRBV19,TGTGCCAGTAGTCCCCGGGGGGCTAACACCGGGGAGCTGTTTTTT,CASSPRGANTGELFF
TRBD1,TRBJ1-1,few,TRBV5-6,TGTGCCAGCAGCTCGCTCCTTGACAGGGCGGACACTGAAGCTTTCTTT,CASSSLLDRADTEAFF
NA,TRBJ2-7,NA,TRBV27,TGTGCCAGCAGTTCCGGGGTTCGAGACGAGCAGTACTTC,CASSSGVRDEQYF
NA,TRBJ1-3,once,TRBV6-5,TGTGCCAGCAGTTCTTACTCCAGGGGCGGGGGAAACACCATATATTTT,CASSSYSRGGGNTIYF
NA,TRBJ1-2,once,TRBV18,TGTGCCAGCTCACCATTACACGCAGGGGCGGGCTATGGCTACACCTTC,CASSPLHAGAGYGYTF
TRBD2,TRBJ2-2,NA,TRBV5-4,TGTGCCAGCAGCTCGGGGACTAGCGGGAGGACCGGGGAGCTGTTTTTT,CASSSGTSGRTGELFF
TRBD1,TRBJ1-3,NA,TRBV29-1,TGCAGCGTGACCCCTGGACAGGGACCTTCTGGAAACACCATATATTTT,CSVTPGQGPSGNTIYF
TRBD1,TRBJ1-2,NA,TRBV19,TGTGCCAGTAGTCGAATGGCGGGGGACAGGGTTAAGAGGGACTATGGCTACACCTTC,CASSRMAGDRVKRDYGYTF
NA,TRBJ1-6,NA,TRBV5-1,TGCGCCAGCAGCCAAGGTGGGGCCTCCAAAGATATGTCACCCCTCCACTTT,CASSQGGASKDMSPLHF
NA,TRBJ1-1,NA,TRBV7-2,TGTGCCAGCAGCTTAGAAGGAGGGAAGAACACTGAAGCTTTCTTT,CASSLEGGKNTEAFF
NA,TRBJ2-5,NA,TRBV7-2,TGTGCCAGCAGCCCAAACAGGGAGGAGACCCAGTACTTC,CASSPNREETQYF
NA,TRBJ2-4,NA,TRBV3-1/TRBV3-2,TGTGCCAGCAGCCAAGGGTCGTACGGCATTCAGTACTTC,CASSQGSYGIQYF
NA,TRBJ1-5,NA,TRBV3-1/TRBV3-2,TGTGCCAGCAGTCCCGAGTCGGGGAATCAGCCCCAGCATTTT,CASSPESGNQPQHF
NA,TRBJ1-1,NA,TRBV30,TGTGCCTGGACCACTCTGACAGGCCTGAACACTGAAGCTTTCTTT,CAWTTLTGLNTEAFF
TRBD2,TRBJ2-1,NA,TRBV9,TGTGCCAGCAGCCAAGGACTAGCGGGGGTCAATGAGCAGTTCTTC,CASSQGLAGVNEQFF
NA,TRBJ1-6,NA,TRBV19,TGTGCCAGTAAAGGGGCCCACCCACCCCTCCACTTT,CASKGAHPPLHF
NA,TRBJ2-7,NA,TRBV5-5,TGTGCCAGCAGGAAAGAGCCGACAGCGGGCCTCCACGAGCAGTACTTC,CASRKEPTAGLHEQYF
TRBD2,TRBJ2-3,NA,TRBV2,TGTGCCACGGCGGGGACTAGCGGCACAGATACGCAGTATTTT,CATAGTSGTDTQYF
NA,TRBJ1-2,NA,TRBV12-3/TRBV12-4,TGTGCCAGCAAAATGACAGGATCAGATGGCTACACCTTC,CASKMTGSDGYTF
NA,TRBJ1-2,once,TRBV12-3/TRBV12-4,TGTGCCACCCACAGGAACTATGGCTACACCTTC,CATHRNYGYTF
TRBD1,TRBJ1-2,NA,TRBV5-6,TGTGCCAGTAATGGACAGGGAGGCGGCTACACCTTC,CASNGQGGGYTF
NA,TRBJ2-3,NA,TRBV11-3,TGTGCCAGCAGCCAGGGAGGCCCGACAGATACGCAGTATTTT,CASSQGGPTDTQYF
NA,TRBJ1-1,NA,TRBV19,TGTGCCAGTAGTGGAGGGATGACAGTGAACACTGAAGCTTTCTTT,CASSGGMTVNTEAFF
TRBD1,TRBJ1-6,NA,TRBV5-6,TGTGCCAGCAGCTTGCTTACAGGGGCGAATTCACCCCTCCACTTT,CASSLLTGANSPLHF
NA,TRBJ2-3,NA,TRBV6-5,TGTGCCAGCAGTTACAGGAGGGGAGTAGGAGATACGCAGTATTTT,CASSYRRGVGDTQYF
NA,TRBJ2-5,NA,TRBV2,TGTGCCAGCAGTCTAAAGACAAACCAAGAGACCCAGTACTTC,CASSLKTNQETQYF
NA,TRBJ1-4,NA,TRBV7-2,TGTGCCAGCAGCTTCCGACAGGACCCAGCAACTAATGAAAAACTGTTTTTT,CASSFRQDPATNEKLFF
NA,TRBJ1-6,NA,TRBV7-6,TGTGCCAGCAGCTTAGGAGGCACGTCCTATTCACCCCTCCACTTT,CASSLGGTSYSPLHF
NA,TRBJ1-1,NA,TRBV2,TGTGCCAGCAGGCAGGGGTTGAACACTGAAGCTTTCTTT,CASRQGLNTEAFF
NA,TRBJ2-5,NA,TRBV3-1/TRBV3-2,TGTGCCAGCAGCCAAGTCTGGAGGGCTGGAGAGACCCAGTACTTC,CASSQVWRAGETQYF
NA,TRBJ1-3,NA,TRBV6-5,TGTGCCAGCCTACCGACAGACTCCTCTGGAAACACCATATATTTT,CASLPTDSSGNTIYF
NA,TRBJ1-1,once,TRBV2,TGTGCCAGCAAACCCCCCGGGAACACTGAAGCTTTCTTT,CASKPPGNTEAFF
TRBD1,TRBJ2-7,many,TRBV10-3,TGTGCCATCAGTCTCCGGGACAGCATCTACGAGCAGTACTTC,CAISLRDSIYEQYF
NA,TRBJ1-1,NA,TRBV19,TGTGCCAGTAGTATTCACGACAGTTTCGAAGCTTTCTTT,CASSIHDSFEAFF
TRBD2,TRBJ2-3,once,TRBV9,TGTGCCAGCAGCGTAGCCAGCGGGGTTAGCACAGATACGCAGTATTTT,CASSVASGVSTDTQYF
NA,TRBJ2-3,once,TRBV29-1,TGCAGCGTTGGACAGGCCTCACTGGATACGCAGTATTTT,CSVGQASLDTQYF
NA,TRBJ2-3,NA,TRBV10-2,TGCGCCAGCAGTGAAGATCGCGGCACAGATACGCAGTATTTT,CASSEDRGTDTQYF
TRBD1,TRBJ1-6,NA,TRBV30,TGTGCCTGGAGAGCCGACCGGACAGGGGGCTCACCCCTCCACTTT,CAWRADRTGGSPLHF
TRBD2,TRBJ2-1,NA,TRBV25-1,TGTGCCAGCAGTGAATTTGCGGGGGGAAATTGGGATGAGCAGTTCTTC,CASSEFAGGNWDEQFF